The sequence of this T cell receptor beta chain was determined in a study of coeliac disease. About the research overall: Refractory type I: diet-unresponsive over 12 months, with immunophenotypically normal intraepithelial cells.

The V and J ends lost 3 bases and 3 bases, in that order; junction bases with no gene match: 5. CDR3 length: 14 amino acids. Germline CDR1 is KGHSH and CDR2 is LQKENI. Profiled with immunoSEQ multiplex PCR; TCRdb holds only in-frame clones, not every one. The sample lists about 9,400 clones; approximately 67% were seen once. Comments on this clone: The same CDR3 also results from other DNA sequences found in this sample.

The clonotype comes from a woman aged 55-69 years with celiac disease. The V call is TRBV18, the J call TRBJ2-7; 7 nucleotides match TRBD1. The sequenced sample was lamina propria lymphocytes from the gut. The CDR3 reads CASSPYRGSYEQYF. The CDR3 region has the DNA TGTGCCAGCTCACCTTACAGGGGTAGCTACGAGCAGTACTTC.